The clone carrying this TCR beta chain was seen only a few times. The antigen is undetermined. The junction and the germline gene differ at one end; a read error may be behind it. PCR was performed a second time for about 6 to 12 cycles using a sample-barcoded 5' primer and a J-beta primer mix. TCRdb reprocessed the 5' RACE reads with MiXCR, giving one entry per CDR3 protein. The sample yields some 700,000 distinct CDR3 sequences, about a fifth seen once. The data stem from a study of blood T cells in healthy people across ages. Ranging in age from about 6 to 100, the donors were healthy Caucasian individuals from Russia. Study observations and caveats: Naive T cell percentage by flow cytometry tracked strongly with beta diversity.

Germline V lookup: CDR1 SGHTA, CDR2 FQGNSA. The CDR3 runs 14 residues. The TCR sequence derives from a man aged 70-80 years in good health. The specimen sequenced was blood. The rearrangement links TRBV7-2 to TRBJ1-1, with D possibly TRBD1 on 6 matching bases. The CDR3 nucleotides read TGTGCCAGCGGCTTATTGGGGGGCCGCACTGAAGCTTTCTTT. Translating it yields CASGLLGGRTEAFF.